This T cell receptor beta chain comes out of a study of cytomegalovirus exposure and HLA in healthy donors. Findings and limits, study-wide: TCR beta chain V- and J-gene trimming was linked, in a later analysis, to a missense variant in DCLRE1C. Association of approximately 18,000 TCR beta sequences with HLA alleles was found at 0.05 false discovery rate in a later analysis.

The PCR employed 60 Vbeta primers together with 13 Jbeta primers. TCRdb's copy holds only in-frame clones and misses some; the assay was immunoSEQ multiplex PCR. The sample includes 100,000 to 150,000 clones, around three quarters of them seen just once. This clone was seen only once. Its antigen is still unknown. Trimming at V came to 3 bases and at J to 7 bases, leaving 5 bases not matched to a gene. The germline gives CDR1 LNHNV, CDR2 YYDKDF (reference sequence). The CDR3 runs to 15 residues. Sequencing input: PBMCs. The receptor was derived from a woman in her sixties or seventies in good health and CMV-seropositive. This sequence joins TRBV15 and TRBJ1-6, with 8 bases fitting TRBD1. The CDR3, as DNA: TGTGCCACCAGCAGCAGGACAGGGAGAAATTCACCCCTCCACTTT. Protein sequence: CATSSRTGRNSPLHF.